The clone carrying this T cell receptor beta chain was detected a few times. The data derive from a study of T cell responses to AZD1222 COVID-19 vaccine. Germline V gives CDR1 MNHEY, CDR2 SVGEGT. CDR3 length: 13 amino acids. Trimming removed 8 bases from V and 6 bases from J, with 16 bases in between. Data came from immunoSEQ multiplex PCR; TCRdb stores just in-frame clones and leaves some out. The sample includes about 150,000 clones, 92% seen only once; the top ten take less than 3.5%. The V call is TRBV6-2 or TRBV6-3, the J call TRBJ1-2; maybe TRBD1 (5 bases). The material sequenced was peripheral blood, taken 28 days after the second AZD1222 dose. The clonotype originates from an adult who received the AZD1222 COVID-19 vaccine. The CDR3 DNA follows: TGTGCCAGCGGCCTCAGAGGGGCTCATGGCTACACCTTC. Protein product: CASGLRGAHGYTF.